The present TCR beta chain was sequenced within a study of blood T cell repertoires in COVID-19 (dated by TCRdb to 2018 to 2020). Regarding the complete study: Samples from collaborators originated in the United States, Italy and Spain and spanned both the acute and convalescent phases of COVID-19. Deeply sampled blood TCRbeta repertoires from subjects exposed to, actively infected with, or recovered from COVID-19 were included in the dataset. The material from the prospective study consisted of cDNA or gDNA derived from T cells, B-cell-depleted T cells, or PBMCs. The samples were drawn from two sources: the first 160 participants of the ongoing ImmuneRACE study, and 950 to 1,500 subjects contributed by 6 global collaborators. The repertoires were released in a freely available public database intended as a resource for research on the immune response to SARS-CoV-2. The sample metadata nearly always contained a de-identified subject ID, COVID-19 status, age in years and sex. Where available, HLA class I and class II types were taken from metadata supplied by the sample provider and were not determined by assay-based typing.

Participants in the prospective study were enrolled through a virtual design, were aged about 18 to 90 years, and lived in about two dozen United States geographic areas. In the prospective study, participants were assigned to cohorts based on the clinical history participants reported in a screening survey and a study questionnaire. Mobile phlebotomists in the prospective study collected whole blood, serum and a nasopharyngeal or oropharyngeal swab from every participant. Participants in the prospective study had the option to provide additional blood draws and questionnaires over an approximately 2-month period. Before DNA extraction, prospective study blood samples were shipped either frozen or at room temperature. The immunoSEQ Assay, a bias-controlled multiplex PCR, was used to amplify TCRbeta CDR3 regions from genomic DNA. Concerning the study's data processing: Within the assay, amplification of reference gene primers was used to estimate how many nucleated cells each sample contained. Sequence reads were collapsed and filtered to measure the absolute abundance of every unique TCRbeta CDR3 rearrangement. For each sample, productive Simpson clonality was calculated as the square root of Simpson's diversity index across productive rearrangements. Sourced from immuneACCESS, this table was stored by TCRdb with only in-frame sequences that have V and J called. A share of the clones is absent; for the studies checked, an unresolved V gene accounts for under half, and the remainder has no known explanation. V, J and clone size reflect that table, while D and trimming were determined from the DNA. The sample table contains fewer than 350,000 clones; only one count was recorded for around 89% of them. Together, the top ten hold roughly 4.3% of the sample.

Spanning cysteine to phenylalanine, the CDR3 consists of 14 amino acids. Only CDR3 DNA remains: 42 bases, in frame from the first base. CDR1 and CDR2, per the germline V gene, are MGHRA and YSYEKL. V trim: 1 base; J trim: 4 bases; unmatched bases: 1. The investigation overall reported the following: The quantity of clinical and demographic metadata differed by source and by participant and was supplied without curation.

Worth noting for this clone: Its binding antigen is unknown. One base away there is no much larger clone; base qualities are not given. This same CDR3 is encoded by further DNA sequences in the sample.

This sequence was found in a woman aged 25 to 39 with acute COVID-19. This receptor chain uses TRBV4-1 and TRBJ2-7, with 10 bases matching TRBD1. What was sequenced was PBMCs or T cells enriched from blood (not recorded which). The nucleotide sequence is given as TGCGCCAGCAGCCAAGGACAGGGGGCTTACGAGCAGTACTTC. Its translation reads: CASSQGQGAYEQYF.